These T cell receptor beta chains were read from a single sample in a study of CD8 T cells in Susac syndrome. TCRdb analysed the immunoSEQ multiplex PCR reads with MiXCR anew, one entry per CDR3 protein. The top ten clones hold more than 0.45% of a sample with about 85,000 distinct CDR3 sequences, approximately 95% of them seen once. Sequencing was carried out using CD8+ T cells from PBMCs. The receptors originated from a human donor with Susac syndrome. CDR3s include the opening cysteine and the closing phenylalanine or tryptophan. The D gene is left open where the match is weak.

v_gene: TRBV28
d_gene: .
j_gene: TRBJ2-1
CDR3aa: CASSPDPGYNEQFF
CDR3nt: TGTGCCAGCAGCCCCGATCCTGGGTACAATGAGCAGTTCTTC

v_gene: TRBV29-1
d_gene: .
j_gene: TRBJ1-1
CDR3aa: CSVVGAEAFF
CDR3nt: TGCAGCGTTGTTGGGGCTGAAGCTTTCTTT

v_gene: TRBV30
d_gene: .
j_gene: TRBJ1-5
CDR3aa: CAWSGGTGQPQHF
CDR3nt: TGTGCCTGGAGTGGGGGTACGGGTCAGCCCCAGCATTTT

v_gene: TRBV12-3/TRBV12-4
d_gene: TRBD1
j_gene: TRBJ2-4
CDR3aa: CASSQTGGWYIQYF
CDR3nt: TGTGCCAGCAGTCAGACAGGGGGCTGGTACATTCAGTACTTC

v_gene: TRBV2
d_gene: TRBD2
j_gene: TRBJ2-7
CDR3aa: CASSPRDYSYEQYF
CDR3nt: TGTGCCAGCAGTCCTCGGGACTACTCCTACGAGCAGTACTTC

v_gene: TRBV30
d_gene: TRBD2
j_gene: TRBJ2-7
CDR3aa: CAWMGGDSSYEQYF
CDR3nt: TGTGCCTGGATGGGGGGGGACTCCTCCTACGAGCAGTACTTC

v_gene: TRBV14
d_gene: TRBD1
j_gene: TRBJ2-7
CDR3aa: CASSSRDSYEQYF
CDR3nt: TGTGCCAGCAGCAGCCGGGACAGCTACGAGCAGTACTTC

v_gene: TRBV3-1
d_gene: .
j_gene: TRBJ2-5
CDR3aa: CASSHPMALQETQYF
CDR3nt: TGTGCCAGCAGCCACCCGATGGCCTTACAAGAGACCCAGTACTTC

v_gene: TRBV29-1
d_gene: TRBD1
j_gene: TRBJ1-1
CDR3aa: CSVVGGFGLKDTEAFF
CDR3nt: TGCAGCGTTGTAGGGGGCTTTGGGTTAAAGGACACTGAAGCTTTCTTT

v_gene: TRBV18
d_gene: .
j_gene: TRBJ2-1
CDR3aa: CASSITYRVRKNTGNEQFF
CDR3nt: TGTGCCAGCTCAATAACTTACAGGGTTCGAAAAAACACGGGGAATGAGCAGTTCTTC